What follows is one T cell receptor beta chain and its context. This entry comes from a study of blood T cell repertoires in COVID-19. Study-level background: Acute and convalescent COVID-19 specimens originated in the United States, Italy and Spain. PBMCs, B-cell-depleted T cells, or T cells provided the cDNA or gDNA that made up the material.

CDR1 is SGHRS, CDR2 YFSETQ, per germline. Germline trimming cut 3 bases from V and 5 bases from J; bases unmatched to any gene: 13. The CDR3 loop spans 17 amino acids. Method: immunoSEQ multiplex PCR; TCRdb's copy keeps in-frame clones and lacks some. This sample carries nearly 250,000 clones, around nine tenths of them seen once, and the ten largest clones take under 2%. The receptor was derived from a woman between 55 and 75 years old who had recovered from COVID-19. What was sequenced was peripheral blood. The rearrangement links TRBV5-1 to TRBJ2-5, with TRBD1 matching over 10 bases. CDR3 region: CASSSTGTGVIVETQYF. DNA of the CDR3: TGCGCCAGCAGCTCCACCGGGACAGGGGTTATAGTGGAGACCCAGTACTTC. The full variable domain, completed using reference TRBV5-1 and TRBJ2-5, is KAGVTQTPRYLIKTRGQQVTLSCSPISGHRSVSWYQQTPGQGLQFLFEYFSETQRNKGNFPGRFSGRQFSNSRSEMNVSTLELGDSALYLCASSSTGTGVIVETQYFGPGTRLLVL.